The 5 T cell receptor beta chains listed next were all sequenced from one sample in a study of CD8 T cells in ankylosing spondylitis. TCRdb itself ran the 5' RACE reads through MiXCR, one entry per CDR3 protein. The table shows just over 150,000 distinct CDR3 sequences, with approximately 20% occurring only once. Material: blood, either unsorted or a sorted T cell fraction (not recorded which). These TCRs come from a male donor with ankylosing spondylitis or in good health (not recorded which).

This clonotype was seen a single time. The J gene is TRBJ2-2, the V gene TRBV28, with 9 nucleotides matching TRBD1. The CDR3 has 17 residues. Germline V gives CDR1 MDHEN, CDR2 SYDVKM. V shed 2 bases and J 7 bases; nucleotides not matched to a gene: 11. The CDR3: CASSLRRVQGAGGELFF. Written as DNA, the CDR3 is TGTGCCAGCAGTTTAAGGAGGGTACAGGGGGCCGGCGGGGAGCTGTTTTTT.

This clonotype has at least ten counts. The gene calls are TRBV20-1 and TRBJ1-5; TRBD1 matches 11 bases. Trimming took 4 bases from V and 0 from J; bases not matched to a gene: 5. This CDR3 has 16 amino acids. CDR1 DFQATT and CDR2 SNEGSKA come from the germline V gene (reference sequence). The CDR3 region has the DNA TGCAGTGCTACAGGACAGGGGGCAATTAGCAATCAGCCCCAGCATTTT. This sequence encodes CSATGQGAISNQPQHF.

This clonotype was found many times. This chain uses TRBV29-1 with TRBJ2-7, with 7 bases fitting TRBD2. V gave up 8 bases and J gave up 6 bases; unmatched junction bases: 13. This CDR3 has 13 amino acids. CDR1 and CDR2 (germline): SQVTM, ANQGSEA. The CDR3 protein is CSRTSVSCSEQYF. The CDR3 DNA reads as TGCAGCCGGACTAGTGTCTCCTGTAGCGAGCAGTACTTC.

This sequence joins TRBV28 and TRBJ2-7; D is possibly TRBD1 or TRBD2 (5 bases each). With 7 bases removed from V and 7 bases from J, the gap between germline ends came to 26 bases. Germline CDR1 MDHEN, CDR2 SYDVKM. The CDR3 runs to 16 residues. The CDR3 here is CASTHFRGYRMEEQYF. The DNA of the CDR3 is TGTGCCAGCACCCACTTCCGGGGCTACCGAATGGAAGAGCAGTACTTC.

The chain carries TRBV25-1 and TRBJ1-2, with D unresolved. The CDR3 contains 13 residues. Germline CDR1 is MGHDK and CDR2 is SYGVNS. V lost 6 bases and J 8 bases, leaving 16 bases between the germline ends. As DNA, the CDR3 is TGTGCCAGCAGATCGGAAGCCGTCGCCGGCTACACCTTC. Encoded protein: CASRSEAVAGYTF.